Following are 17 T cell receptor beta chains from one sample sequenced in a study of breast tumors, draining lymph nodes, adjacent tissues. The lymph nodes were axillary draining lymph nodes from breast cancer patients. TCRdb fed the multiplex PCR reads into MiXCR, producing one record per CDR3 protein. The table has some 100,000 distinct CDR3 sequences, 20% to 25% seen once. The material sequenced was axillary lymph node tissue. These receptors were collected from a female donor with breast cancer. Some clones in this sample may be carry-over from other donors' samples.

This clonotype was seen many times. The chain recombines TRBV24-1 with TRBJ2-7; D perhaps matches TRBD1 (6 bases). Germline V CDR1 and CDR2: KGHDR, SFDVKD. This CDR3 is 13 amino acids long. Trimming cost V 4 bases and J 3 bases, with 9 bases left between them. CDR3 in DNA: TGTGCCACCAGTGACTTAGGGGGCTACGAGCAGTACTTC. It is translated as CATSDLGGYEQYF.

The chain combines TRBV6-1 with TRBJ2-7, with no clear D. The CDR3 has 11 amino acids. Germline lookup yields CDR1 MNHNS and CDR2 SASEGT. The V and J ends lost 0 bases and 5 bases respectively, with 2 bases between them. The DNA of the CDR3 is TGTGCCAGCAGTGAAGCGCACGAGCAGTACTTC. Amino acid sequence: CASSEAHEQYF.

This clonotype has ten or more counts. J is TRBJ1-2 and V is TRBV28, with D perhaps TRBD1 (6 bases). CDR1 and CDR2 from the germline V gene are MDHEN and SYDVKM. The CDR3 runs to 14 residues. The V end lost 4 bases, the J end lost 1 base, and 10 bases lay between the germline ends. CDR3: CASSSGAHNYGYTF. The CDR3 DNA reads as TGTGCCAGCAGTTCAGGGGCCCATAACTATGGCTACACCTTC.

This clonotype occurred many times. The chain couples TRBV5-6 to TRBJ1-5; D uncertain. Trimming cost V 1 base and J 2 bases, with 10 bases left between them. Germline V gene data show CDR1 as SGHDT and CDR2 as YYEEEE. CDR3 length equals 15 residues. The CDR3 loop reads CASSLWGRGNQPQHF. The CDR3 region has the DNA TGTGCCAGCAGCTTGTGGGGAAGGGGCAATCAGCCCCAGCATTTT.

This clonotype was found many times. V and J are TRBV6-6 and TRBJ2-3; perhaps TRBD1 as D (5 bases). In germline, CDR1 is MNHNY, CDR2 SVGAGI (reference sequence). The CDR3 covers 15 residues. V was pared by 6 bases and J by 1 base, with 14 bases between. The CDR3 is CASRLQQGGTDTQYF. In DNA form, the CDR3 reads TGTGCCAGCAGGTTACAGCAGGGCGGCACAGATACGCAGTATTTT.

This clonotype showed up just a few times. The CDR3 loop reads CASSSRLAGYNEQFF. The CDR3 DNA reads as TGTGCCAGCAGTTCCCGACTAGCGGGTTACAATGAGCAGTTCTTC. This chain links TRBV27 with TRBJ2-1; 10 bases match TRBD2. The V gene end was trimmed by 4 bases and the J gene end by 4 bases; junction bases not matched to a gene: 4. Germline CDR1 and CDR2: MNHEY and SMNVEV (reference sequence). The CDR3 totals 15 residues.

This clonotype was seen many times. The chain links TRBV9 to TRBJ2-7; 10 positions match TRBD1. This CDR3 contains 15 residues. Trimming took 0 bases from V and 4 from J; bases not matched to a gene: 4. Looked up from germline, CDR1 is SGDLS and CDR2 is YYNGEE. The CDR3 here is CASSVAWGQGYEQYF. Written as DNA, the CDR3 is TGTGCCAGCAGCGTAGCTTGGGGACAGGGGTACGAGCAGTACTTC.

In its sample, this clonotype was seen many times. V usage is TRBV20-1 and J usage is TRBJ2-1; D might be TRBD2 (6 bases). Per the germline V gene, CDR1 is DFQATT and CDR2 is SNEGSKA (reference sequence). Trimming cost V 4 bases and J 3 bases, with 13 bases left between them. CDR3 length: 14 amino acids. The CDR3 nucleotides read TGCAGTGCTACGGGCCCGCGGGACTACAATGAGCAGTTCTTC. Protein sequence: CSATGPRDYNEQFF.

Concerning this clonotype itself: A single base separates this from a much larger clone, so it may be a read error. The chain carries TRBV12-3 or TRBV12-4 and TRBJ1-5, with D uncertain. V lost 0 bases, J lost 5 bases, and 8 bases lay in between. The CDR3 spans 14 residues. The CDR3 DNA reads as TGTGCCAGCAGTTTAGCGCAGGTAGATCAGCCCCAGCATTTT. It yields the protein CASSLAQVDQPQHF.

This clonotype was recorded many times. V and J are TRBV6-5 and TRBJ1-5, with a weak D call TRBD1 (5 bases). Germline V lookup: CDR1 MNHEY, CDR2 SVGAGI. This CDR3 region has 14 residues. Trimming shortened V by 6 bases and J by 6 bases, and 15 bases separated the two germline ends. CDR3 DNA: TGTGCCAGCAGGACGGCAGGGCGAGGTCAGCCCCAGCATTTT. Translating gives CASRTAGRGQPQHF.

This clonotype was seen many times. The chain links TRBV19 to TRBJ1-3, with a tentative D call TRBD1 (6 bases). The germline V gene has CDR1 LNHDA and CDR2 SQIVND (reference sequence). The CDR3 runs to 16 residues. Trimming removed 2 bases from V and 1 base from J, with 12 bases in between. This chain's CDR3 is CASSIRGQTSGNTIYF. DNA of the CDR3: TGTGCCAGTAGTATAAGAGGACAGACATCTGGAAACACCATATATTTT.

This clonotype was counted ten times or more. The rearrangement links TRBV7-9 to TRBJ2-1; 8 bases line up with TRBD2. CDR1 and CDR2 (germline): SEHNR, FQNEAQ (reference sequence). The CDR3 is made up of 14 amino acids. V lost 5 bases, J lost 5 bases, and 5 bases stayed unmatched. The CDR3 spells CASSPWTSNNEQFF. The CDR3 region has the DNA TGTGCCAGCAGCCCTTGGACTAGCAACAATGAGCAGTTCTTC.

This chain connects TRBV20-1 to TRBJ2-3; unclear D gene. The V gene lost 6 bases and the J gene lost 5 bases, with 9 bases spanning the gap. From germline, CDR1 is DFQATT and CDR2 SNEGSKA (reference sequence). The CDR3 runs to 11 residues. The CDR3 protein is CSASRRDTQYF. Written as DNA, the CDR3 is TGCAGTGCCTCGCGTCGAGATACGCAGTATTTT.

With regard to this clonotype: A much larger clone differs from this one at a single base, so this may be a read error. The CDR3 protein is CASSIDGFSYEQYF. CDR3 DNA sequence: TGTGCCAGTAGTATAGACGGATTCTCCTACGAGCAGTACTTC. This chain uses TRBV19 with TRBJ2-7; D gene ambiguous. Germline-derived CDR1 and CDR2 are LNHDA and SQIVND (reference sequence). Trimming removed 0 bases at V and 0 bases at J, with 6 bases between. This CDR3 has 14 residues.

The chain is built from TRBV28 and TRBJ2-7; 8 bases fit TRBD2. Trimming at V came to 7 bases and at J to 2 bases, leaving 10 bases not matched to a gene. The CDR3 is made up of 15 amino acids. Germline lookup yields CDR1 MDHEN and CDR2 SYDVKM. The CDR3 DNA reads as TGTGCCAGCAAAAAACCGGGACTAGACCCCTACGAGCAGTACTTC. Its protein is CASKKPGLDPYEQYF.

The table lists this clonotype with many counts. This chain connects TRBV12-3 or TRBV12-4 to TRBJ2-1; perhaps D is TRBD1 or TRBD2 (8 bases each). This CDR3 spans 16 amino acids. Trimming shortened V by 7 bases and J by 3 bases, and 19 bases separated the two germline ends. CDR3 residues: CASKSGGGQVYNEQFF. CDR3 DNA: TGTGCCAGCAAGTCGGGGGGGGGACAGGTCTACAATGAGCAGTTCTTC.

V is TRBV28 and J is TRBJ1-1; TRBD1 might be the D (6 bases). The CDR3 runs to 15 residues. Germline V CDR1 and CDR2: MDHEN, SYDVKM. V was shortened by 7 bases and J by 0 bases, with 15 bases between the two germline ends. The CDR3: CASNGGAPMNTEAFF. The CDR3, as DNA: TGTGCCAGCAATGGGGGGGCTCCAATGAACACTGAAGCTTTCTTT.